This T cell receptor beta chain was identified in a study of cytomegalovirus exposure and HLA in healthy donors (dated by TCRdb to between 2016 and 2019). A note on the overall study: In an earlier analysis of some 610 of the donors, approximately 260 Gb of sequence data and 95 million to 130 million unique TCR beta sequences from 180 million or so T cells were reported. Roughly 300 gigabases of sequencing data and around 85 million unique TCR sequences made up an early release that covered roughly 670 HLA-typed donors. Of the 300 to 500 genotyped donors, less than 85% were placed in the genetic ancestry cluster associated with self-reported Caucasian donors. The study aimed to test whether signatures of past pathogen exposure could be identified by cataloging public T cell receptors. Using immunosequencing, the study profiled T cell repertoires from 666 subjects and related those repertoires to cytomegalovirus serostatus. Along with the roughly 700-subject first cohort, a separate validation cohort of about 110 different subjects was used. To predict cytomegalovirus infection status, the study combined high-throughput TCR immunosequencing, statistical association of individual TCRs with disease status, and machine learning. A later analysis re-analyzed previously published TCR beta repertoires from several hundred donors and added high-resolution HLA genotyping to study TCR occurrence patterns. The later analysis used no new phenotypic data to find candidate immune exposures, relying instead on TCR beta sequences and their occurrence across donors. To decide whether each TCR beta V gene segment behaved as functional or pseudogenic, an earlier analysis of several hundred of the donors relied on high-throughput TCR beta sequencing. Alongside the repertoire data, information on donor age, sex, ethnicity and CMV serostatus was compiled. In a later genetic analysis, genome-wide SNP genotypes for about three fifths of the 666 donors were used, and that subset was treated as a discovery cohort. Every repertoire in the discovery cohort had been generated on one and the same sequencing platform. Class I and class II HLA loci were covered by the typing at four-digit resolution. The number of donors typed differed by locus, with roughly 629-640 for A, B, C, DRB1 and DQB1, roughly 520 for DQA1, over 600 for DPA1, and 450 to 480 for DPB1. Four to six DR-DQ haplotypes were handled as single units for association and clustering because linkage in the cohort was strong. Among 350 to 400 genotyped donors of the cohort, an average of approximately 240,000 unique TCR beta nucleotide sequences were sequenced per donor, around 20% of them non-productive.

As for this clone: Its specific antigen is unknown. It has no much larger one-base neighbor in the sample; base qualities were not kept.

The cohort consisted of 666 healthy bone marrow donors. At the time of sampling, all cohort members were nominally healthy, though unrecorded immune exposures were likely present. The donor was CMV seronegative and was included in the group of about 350 seronegative cohort members. Every donor gave a peripheral blood sample, and the peripheral blood mononuclear cells from that sample were used for TCR beta sequencing. The Qiagen DNeasy Blood Extraction Kit was used to extract genomic DNA from the blood cell samples. The method was the immunoSEQ multiplex PCR assay. For the multiplex PCR, a mixture combining 60 forward primers for TCR Vbeta segments and 13 reverse primers for TCR Jbeta segments was used. A multiplex PCR assay on genomic DNA amplified the CDR3 region of rearranged TCR beta genes. The amplified TCR beta libraries were sequenced on the Illumina HiSeq System as 87-base-pair reads. The paper's data handling went like this. In a later analysis, roughly 80 million unique TCR beta chains were counted across the approximately 670 repertoires, and around 11 million of these chains were shared by at least two donors. To remove PCR and sequencing errors, raw reads were error-corrected and collapsed into unique sequences using a nearest-neighbor algorithm that merged closely related sequences. V, D and J gene segments were assigned by aligning CDR3 sequences to IMGT reference sequences. For a sequence to be retained, a match of at least six nucleotides was required to both a V gene segment and a J gene segment. A rearrangement was called productive if the CDR3 had no stop codons and remained in frame with V and J, and every other rearrangement was called non-productive. CDR3 was defined according to IMGT convention as the region running from the second conserved V-encoded cysteine to the conserved J-encoded phenylalanine. In an earlier analysis of 587 of the donors, sequences lacking an unambiguous match to a single V gene segment were excluded. In an earlier analysis of roughly 600 of the donors, a V segment was called functional when productive rearrangements were above 56.7%, and segregating when the standard deviation between donors exceeded 5%. A statistical classification framework was built to diagnose cytomegalovirus status from the catalog of TCR beta chain sequences. In a later analysis, TCR nucleotide sequences were compared against IMGT/GENE-DB human TR gene sequences so that V and J genes could be assigned. Using the TCRdist pipeline, a later analysis assigned CDR3 sequences along with most-parsimonious VDJ recombination scenarios. In a later analysis, every TCR beta chain was defined by the combination of its CDR3 amino acid sequence and its V-gene family, and reads without a unique V-gene family were dropped. In a later analysis, several hundred highly shared, low-generation-probability nucleotide sequences were removed to address suspected cross-contamination and a sequencing artifact. A later analysis calculated a clonal expansion index for each public chain from normalized within-repertoire ranks of inferred template counts. A later analysis computed generation probabilities with a VDJ recombination model fitted to out-of-frame rearrangements, and checked the results against IGoR. In a later analysis, TCR-TCR, TCR-HLA and TCR-CMV co-occurrence was scored with hypergeometric tests, and a repertoire-size bias correction was applied to TCR pairs. To estimate false discovery rates, a later analysis permuted the HLA or CMV assignments 20 times. In a later analysis, co-occurring TCRs were grouped using DBSCAN, and TCRdist sequence similarity was added for clustering within HLA-allele-positive subsets. For co-occurrence clustering, repertoires with fewer than 30,000 or more than 120,000 public chains were excluded, along with a handful of repertoires with anomalous nucleotide sharing. TCRdb stores this immuneACCESS table with in-frame sequences only. Part of the clones is absent; in the studies checked, under half of the shortfall reflects unresolved V genes, and no reason is known for the rest. Clonal size and the V and J genes are those of that table, whereas D and trimming came from the DNA. Within this sample are around 180,000 clones, with 80% to 90% of them counted one time only. The ten largest clonotypes hold about 2.4% of the sample.

V lost 4 bases and J lost 2 bases, and the count of bases not matched to a germline gene is 6. The CDR3 goes from the cysteine to the phenylalanine over 16 residues. Just the 48-base CDR3 DNA is kept, in frame starting at base 1. CDR1 and CDR2, per the germline V gene, are MDHEN and SYDVKM. Here is what the overall study found, with its caveats: Presence/absence analyses assumed roughly uniform sequencing depth across donors, an assumption that may not hold. A later genetic analysis reported fewer N-insertions in productive TCRs among donors in an Asian-associated ancestry cluster than the roughly 700-donor mean. A further reported finding was that TCR beta sequences accurately predicted the HLA-A and HLA-B alleles for most subjects in the first cohort. In a later genetic analysis, a missense DCLRE1C variant was associated with V-gene and J-gene trimming of TCR beta chains, and the association was replicated in an independent cohort. Specific HLA alleles were associated with 15,000 to 20,000 TCR beta sequences at a false discovery rate of 0.05 in a later analysis. In a later analysis, several top co-occurrence clusters were reported to appear linked to parvovirus B19, influenza, CMV and Epstein-Barr virus. In an earlier analysis of 587 of the donors, most TCR beta V segments were observed in productive rearrangements about 87% or about 30% of the time, broadly matching IMGT annotations. In a later analysis, most CMV-associated TCR beta chains were found to appear HLA-restricted, with HLA associations seemingly driven largely by CMV exposure. Correlated functional status among segregating V segments might reflect linkage disequilibrium, but an unknown experimental factor could not be ruled out. The only immune exposure information available for the cohort was CMV serostatus. This cohort had only TCR beta chains sequenced, and the lack of alpha or paired-chain data limited which features could be detected. While some public TCRs were present in many individuals, most TCR sequences turned up only very rarely across donors. Three of the identified cytomegalovirus-associated TCR beta chains were confirmed in vitro to be specific for cytomegalovirus antigens. Some IMGT-functional V segments, including TRBV6-2 and TRBV6-3, could not be told apart with the 87-base-pair reads, so those segments were excluded. It was suggested by the authors that the approach could potentially be generalized to other disease states and immunological phenotypes. A later analysis found that TCR association rates varied across HLA loci, with DRB1 alleles showing the most associated TCRs and HLA-C alleles the fewest. The study listed 164 TCR beta chains as associated with cytomegalovirus. HLA typing was unavailable for some donors at each locus, so association tests used only the typed subset. The classifier was reported to diagnose cytomegalovirus status with high specificity and sensitivity in both the original cohort and the validation cohort. In a later analysis, HLA-associated TCR beta chains were found to be more clonally expanded and to have lower generation probabilities than equally common non-associated chains. When HLA alleles, especially DR and DQ, strongly co-occurred, attributing TCR associations to individual alleles was difficult. The sequencing pipeline was judged likely to have produced a cluster of highly shared sequence variants as a technical artifact. Over 15 rarely observed V segments, including chromosome 9 orphons, were excluded from the earlier analysis of some 590 of the donors because counts were too low.

The clonotype was recovered from a male donor in good health and CMV-seronegative. Input material: PBMCs. The chain employs TRBV28 and TRBJ2-3; TRBD1 aligns with 10 central bases. The sequence in DNA is TGTGCCAGCAGTTCCCCGGGACAGGGGATCACAGATACGCAGTATTTT. Protein translation: CASSSPGQGITDTQYF.